These T cell receptor beta chains were read from a single sample in a study of T cells after yellow fever vaccination. From the 5' RACE reads, TCRdb called clonotypes with MiXCR, one entry per CDR3 protein. The sample includes some 400,000 distinct CDR3 sequences, roughly a sixth of them seen just once. This sample comprised PBMCs, obtained before the yellow fever booster vaccination. All receptors derive from a man younger than 35 who received the YFV17D yellow fever vaccine. The CDR3 runs from the conserved cysteine through the conserved F or W. The D gene is left open where the match is weak. The size of a clone is reported for some rows only, either as once, few or many, or as a class for expanded clones.

d_call: TRBD1; v_call: TRBV10-3; j_call: TRBJ2-5; clone_size: -; cdr3_aa: CAINKQGGETQYF; cdr3_nt: TGTGCCATCAACAAACAGGGGGGTGAGACCCAGTACTTC
d_call: -; v_call: TRBV18; j_call: TRBJ2-3; clone_size: -; cdr3_aa: CASLLPGATDTQYF; cdr3_nt: TGTGCCAGCTTACTTCCGGGAGCCACAGATACGCAGTATTTT
d_call: -; v_call: TRBV4-3; j_call: TRBJ2-2; clone_size: -; cdr3_aa: CASSQAENTGELFF; cdr3_nt: TGCGCCAGCAGCCAAGCGGAGAACACCGGGGAGCTGTTTTTT
d_call: -; v_call: TRBV7-9; j_call: TRBJ2-5; clone_size: few; cdr3_aa: CASSSGQPEETQYF; cdr3_nt: TGTGCCAGCAGCTCCGGACAGCCCGAAGAGACCCAGTACTTC
d_call: TRBD1; v_call: TRBV28; j_call: TRBJ1-1; clone_size: few; cdr3_aa: CASKTGVIWNTEAFF; cdr3_nt: TGTGCCAGCAAGACAGGGGTGATATGGAACACTGAAGCTTTCTTT
d_call: TRBD1; v_call: TRBV15; j_call: TRBJ1-1; clone_size: -; cdr3_aa: CATSSDRVGTEAFF; cdr3_nt: TGTGCCACCAGCAGCGACAGGGTGGGGACTGAAGCTTTCTTT
d_call: -; v_call: TRBV2; j_call: TRBJ2-2; clone_size: -; cdr3_aa: CASSDGQGIAGELFF; cdr3_nt: TGTGCCAGCAGTGATGGTCAGGGTATCGCCGGGGAGCTGTTTTTT
d_call: -; v_call: TRBV30; j_call: TRBJ1-5; clone_size: few; cdr3_aa: CAWRDGFNQPQHF; cdr3_nt: TGTGCCTGGCGGGACGGATTCAATCAGCCCCAGCATTTT
d_call: -; v_call: TRBV27; j_call: TRBJ1-2; clone_size: -; cdr3_aa: CASSVAAGERGYTF; cdr3_nt: TGTGCCAGCAGTGTGGCCGCAGGGGAACGGGGCTACACCTTC
d_call: -; v_call: TRBV5-1; j_call: TRBJ1-2; clone_size: few; cdr3_aa: CASRSGSQDRSEGRSYTF; cdr3_nt: TGCGCCAGCAGGTCGGGTTCCCAAGACAGGAGTGAAGGACGAAGCTACACCTTC
d_call: -; v_call: TRBV6-2/TRBV6-3; j_call: TRBJ1-6; clone_size: many; cdr3_aa: CASSYSGADNSPLHF; cdr3_nt: TGTGCCAGCAGTTACTCGGGGGCGGACAATTCACCCCTCCACTTT
d_call: TRBD2; v_call: TRBV7-2; j_call: TRBJ2-1; clone_size: many; cdr3_aa: CASRLGTSGGAHNEQFF; cdr3_nt: TGTGCCAGCAGGCTTGGTACTAGCGGGGGGGCCCACAATGAGCAGTTCTTC
d_call: TRBD2; v_call: TRBV10-3; j_call: TRBJ2-5; clone_size: few; cdr3_aa: CAISEGPQTSGVETQYF; cdr3_nt: TGTGCCATCAGTGAGGGCCCCCAGACTAGCGGGGTGGAGACCCAGTACTTC
d_call: -; v_call: TRBV10-3; j_call: TRBJ1-6; clone_size: few; cdr3_aa: CAISASFPEEVSQTPLHF; cdr3_nt: TGTGCCATCAGTGCTTCTTTCCCGGAGGAGGTTTCTCAGACACCCCTCCACTTT
d_call: TRBD1; v_call: TRBV20-1; j_call: TRBJ2-7; clone_size: -; cdr3_aa: CSARDLEWTGTPYEQYF; cdr3_nt: TGCAGTGCTAGAGATCTCGAGTGGACAGGGACCCCCTACGAGCAGTACTTC
d_call: -; v_call: TRBV2; j_call: TRBJ2-1; clone_size: -; cdr3_aa: CASSEALRTRDEQFF; cdr3_nt: TGTGCCAGCAGTGAAGCGCTGCGGACTCGGGATGAGCAGTTCTTC
d_call: -; v_call: TRBV29-1; j_call: TRBJ2-2; clone_size: -; cdr3_aa: CSSAPNTGELFF; cdr3_nt: TGCAGTAGCGCCCCTAACACCGGGGAGCTGTTTTTT